This T cell receptor beta chain appears in the sequencing data of a study of vaccination and CD4 T cells after COVID-19. At the level of the study: The convalescents included six males and four females, and among them two were Hispanic while seven were Caucasian.

On this clonotype itself: The target antigen is unknown.

Study results and limitations: Median numbers of SARS-CoV-2-reactive clonotypes increased from about 20 to 38 (not a significant change). Looking at convalescent patients, 304 of their 307 vaccine-specific clones were spike mono-reactive.

MiXCR, run by TCRdb on the PCR reads, gives a single entry per CDR3 protein. The table has about 20,000 distinct CDR3 sequences, about 60% seen once. Sequences were derived from CD4+ T cells from blood, sampled before SARS-CoV-2 vaccination. This sequence was found in a human donor who had recovered from COVID-19.

Here the CDR3 reads CASKEGRGLGYTF. The CDR3 region has the DNA TGTGCCAGTAAGGAGGGCAGGGGGCTCGGCTACACCTTC. The chain recombines TRBV19 with TRBJ1-2, with 8 bases that match TRBD1. Germline CDR1 reads LNHDA; CDR2 reads SQIVND (reference sequence). With 7 bases clipped from V and 8 bases from J, the junction kept 9 bases outside the gene matches. The CDR3 loop spans 13 amino acids.